This T cell receptor (beta chain) was found in a study of blood T cell repertoires in COVID-19. Original data processing: Amplification from reference gene primers served as the basis for estimated nucleated cell counts. The repertoire was sequenced with immunoSEQ multiplex PCR; TCRdb's copy has only in-frame clones and lacks some. That table supplies the V and J calls and clone size; D and trimming were determined from the DNA. The table lists about 110,000 clones, 60% to 80% of them singletons. Germline CDR1 and CDR2: SGHNT and YYREEE (reference sequence). This CDR3 has 19 amino acids. J lost 3 bases, V lost 4 bases, and 10 bases had no gene match.

Material for sequencing was peripheral blood. The sequence derives from a human donor with acute or convalescent COVID-19. The donor label of this sample is uncertain. This chain connects TRBV5-4 to TRBJ2-2; 15 positions agree with TRBD2. The CDR3 DNA is TGTGCCAGCAGCAGACCCGGGACTAGCGGGGGGCTGTACACCGGGGAGCTGTTTTTT. It is translated as CASSRPGTSGGLYTGELFF.